This T cell receptor (beta chain) was sequenced for a study of T cell repertoires in cytomegalovirus infection. The germline V gene has CDR1 MDHEN and CDR2 SYDVKM. The CDR3 is made up of 14 amino acids. Trimming took off 6 bases at V and 4 bases at J, with 15 bases between the two ends. Concerning this clonotype: Its antigen remains unidentified.

A single record per CDR3 protein comes from TCRdb applying MiXCR to the reads. Of a few hundred thousand distinct CDR3 sequences listed, about 35% are singletons. This receptor was identified in a human donor in good health (CMV status not recorded). Some clones in this sample may be carry-over from other donors' samples. This rearrangement joins TRBV28 to TRBJ1-2, with D tentatively TRBD1 (5 bases). The sequenced sample was cultured PBMCs, obtained from culture after CMV antigen stimulation. CDR3 amino acids: CASSSNSGTYGYTF. The CDR3, as DNA: TGTGCCAGCAGCTCCAACTCCGGGACCTATGGCTACACCTTC.